These 3 T cell receptor beta chains share one sample of origin, sequenced in a study of CD8+ T cells in alopecia areata. TCR sequencing used cDNA made by reverse transcription of extracted RNA. Sequencing was performed with immunoSEQ multiplex PCR; in TCRdb, only in-frame clones are kept and a portion is missing. The sample records about 210,000 clones, over 60% being singletons. Treatment given: oral pan-JAK inhibitor, 5-10 mg twice daily. Sequences were derived from CD4+ T cells sorted from blood, sampled at week 4, from a patient treated with tofacitinib. These receptors were collected from a human donor with alopecia areata.

The chain has TRBV2 and TRBJ2-6; D remains ambiguous. This CDR3 has 13 amino acids. Trimming left V 6 bases short and J 0 bases short, with 3 bases between. Germline CDR1 reads SNHLY; CDR2 reads FYNNEI. CDR3 in amino acids: CASSPSGANVLTF. The CDR3 region has the DNA TGTGCCAGCAGCCCCTCTGGGGCCAACGTCCTGACTTTC.

The chain links TRBV30 to TRBJ2-5, with no clear D. Germline lookup yields CDR1 GTSNPN and CDR2 SVGIG (reference sequence). Trimming left V 3 bases short and J 5 bases short, with 7 bases between. CDR3 length: 11 amino acids. CDR3 DNA sequence: TGTGCCTGGAGCCCTGGGGAGACCCAGTACTTC. This sequence encodes CAWSPGETQYF.

V gene TRBV29-1 combines with J gene TRBJ1-4; D unclear. The ends were cut back, 6 bases at V and 1 base at J, with 9 bases in the middle. The germline V gene encodes CDR1 SQVTM and CDR2 ANQGSEA. The CDR3 is made up of 13 amino acids. CDR3 DNA sequence: TGCAGCGTCAAGGGTGTAACTAATGAAAAACTGTTTTTT. This gives the protein CSVKGVTNEKLFF.